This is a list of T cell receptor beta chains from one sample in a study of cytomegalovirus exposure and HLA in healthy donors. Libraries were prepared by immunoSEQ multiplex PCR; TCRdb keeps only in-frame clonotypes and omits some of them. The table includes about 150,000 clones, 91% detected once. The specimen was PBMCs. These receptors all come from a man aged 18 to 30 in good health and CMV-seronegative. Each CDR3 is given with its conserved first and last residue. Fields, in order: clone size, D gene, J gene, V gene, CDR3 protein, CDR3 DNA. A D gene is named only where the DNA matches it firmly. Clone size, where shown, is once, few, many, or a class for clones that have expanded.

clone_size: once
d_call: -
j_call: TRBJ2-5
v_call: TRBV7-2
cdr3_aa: CASSSRQVQETQYF
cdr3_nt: TGTGCCAGCAGCTCACGTCAGGTCCAAGAGACCCAGTACTTC

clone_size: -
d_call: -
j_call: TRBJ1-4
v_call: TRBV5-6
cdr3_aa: CASSFGEINEKLFF
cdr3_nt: TGTGCCAGCAGCTTTGGGGAGATTAATGAAAAACTGTTTTTT

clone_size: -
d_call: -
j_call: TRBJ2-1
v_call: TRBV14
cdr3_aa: CASSQAFYRVRRDHNEQFF
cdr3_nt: TGTGCCAGCAGCCAAGCATTCTATAGGGTCCGGAGGGACCACAATGAGCAGTTCTTC

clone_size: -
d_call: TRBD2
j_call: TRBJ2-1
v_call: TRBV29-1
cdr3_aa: CSAIGTSGVKYNEQFF
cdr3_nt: TGCAGCGCTATTGGGACTAGCGGGGTTAAGTACAATGAGCAGTTCTTC

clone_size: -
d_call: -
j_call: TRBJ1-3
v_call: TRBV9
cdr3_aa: CASSVQGRGNTIYF
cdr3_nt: TGTGCCAGCAGCGTACAGGGAAGAGGAAACACCATATATTTT

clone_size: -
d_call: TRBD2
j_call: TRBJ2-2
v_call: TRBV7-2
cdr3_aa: CASSLGTSGSRPGELFF
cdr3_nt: TGTGCCAGCAGCTTAGGGACTAGCGGGAGTAGGCCCGGGGAGCTGTTTTTT

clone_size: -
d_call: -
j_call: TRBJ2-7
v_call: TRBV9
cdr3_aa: CASSVGTNEQYF
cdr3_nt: TGTGCCAGCAGCGTAGGGACAAACGAGCAGTACTTC

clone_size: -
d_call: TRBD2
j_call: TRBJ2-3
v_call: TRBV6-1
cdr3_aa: CASSAGTSGGARVRDTQYF
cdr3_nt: TGTGCCAGCAGTGCCGGGACTAGCGGGGGGGCCAGAGTTCGAGATACGCAGTATTTT

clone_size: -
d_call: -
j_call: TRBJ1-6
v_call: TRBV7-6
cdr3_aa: CASSPIGVRDSPLHF
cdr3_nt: TGTGCCAGCAGCCCCATCGGGGTGAGGGATTCACCCCTCCACTTT

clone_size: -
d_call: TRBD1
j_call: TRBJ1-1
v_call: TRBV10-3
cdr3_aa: CAISEPGQGGTEAFF
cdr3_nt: TGTGCCATCAGTGAGCCGGGACAGGGGGGGACTGAAGCTTTCTTT

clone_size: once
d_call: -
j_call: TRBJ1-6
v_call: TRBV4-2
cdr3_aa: CASSRRLDSDNSPLHF
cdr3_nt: TGTGCCAGCAGCCGAAGGTTGGACTCCGATAATTCACCCCTCCACTTT

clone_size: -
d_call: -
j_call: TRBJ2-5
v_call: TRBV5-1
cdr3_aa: CASRQAPGETQYF
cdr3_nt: TGCGCCAGCAGACAGGCGCCGGGAGAGACCCAGTACTTC